The 4 T cell receptor beta chains given below trace back to one sample, sequenced in a study of cytomegalovirus exposure and HLA in healthy donors. Primers for the PCR totalled 60 Vbeta and 13 Jbeta. Sequencing used immunoSEQ multiplex PCR; TCRdb keeps in-frame clones, though not all of them. Of around 190,000 clones in the sample, approximately 86% were seen once. The sample comprised PBMCs. These receptors were taken from a woman in her 30s in good health and CMV-seronegative.

The CDR3 spells CASSLNGGGGTEAFF. The CDR3 nucleotides are TGTGCCAGCAGCTTAAATGGGGGGGGCGGGACTGAAGCTTTCTTT. The chain joins TRBV7-3 to TRBJ1-1, with D perhaps TRBD1 (6 bases). The germline V gene has CDR1 SGHTA and CDR2 FQGTGA. The CDR3 sequence is 15 residues long. Trimming left V 1 base short and J 5 bases short, with 14 bases between.

This clone showed up just a few times. This rearrangement joins TRBV6-1 to TRBJ2-1; possibly TRBD2 for D (5 bases). V lost 4 bases and J 4 bases, leaving 11 bases between the germline ends. Germline CDR1 MNHNS, CDR2 SASEGT. CDR3 length: 14 residues. CDR3: CASSARGPYNEQFF. The CDR3 DNA reads TGTGCCAGCAGTGCCCGGGGTCCATACAATGAGCAGTTCTTC.

A remark on this clone: One junction end does not reproduce the germline sequence, and a read error may be involved. CDR3 sequence: CASSSTGGTQYF. In DNA form, the CDR3 reads TGTGCTAGCAGCAGCACCGGCGGTACGCAGTATTTT. J is TRBJ2-3 and V is TRBV7-7, with no clear D. In germline, CDR1 is SSHAT, CDR2 FNYEAQ (reference sequence). The CDR3 is 12 amino acids.

This chain connects TRBV5-1 to TRBJ1-1, with 8 positions matching TRBD1. The CDR3 consists of 16 residues. The ends lost 3 bases at V and 5 bases at J; junction bases unmatched: 12. Germline CDR1 reads SGHRS; CDR2 reads YFSETQ. CDR3 region: CASSSPDRGGWTEAFF. Written as DNA, the CDR3 is TGCGCCAGCAGCTCTCCAGACAGGGGAGGTTGGACTGAAGCTTTCTTT.